These T cell receptor beta chains were read from a single sample in a study of blood T cells in healthy people across ages. TCRdb called the 5' RACE reads again in MiXCR, with one record for every CDR3 protein. The repertoire holds some 760,000 distinct CDR3 sequences, with 20% to 25% as singletons. This same sample was also part of a study on T cells of mothers and their children.

Sequences were obtained from blood. These receptors originate from a boy between 10 and 17 years old in good health. The CDR3 runs from the conserved cysteine through the conserved F or W.

TRBJ2-3,TRBV6-1,14,CASSDWGRGDTQYF
TRBJ2-3,TRBV20-1,11,CSGTLTDTQYF
TRBJ1-1,TRBV11-3,18,CASSLDRIGQGVRTEAFF
TRBJ2-7,TRBV7-3,15,CASSWGTGGPYEQYF
TRBJ1-6,TRBV7-9,15,CASSLHTGGNSPLHF
TRBJ2-1,TRBV5-5,17,CASSEIRLAGLKNEQFF
TRBJ1-1,TRBV6-6,12,CASSSWGAEAFF
TRBJ1-2,TRBV28,14,CASSPRTGSYGYTF
TRBJ1-4,TRBV4-3,16,CASSPGGGTTNEKLFF
TRBJ2-6,TRBV5-6,18,CASSLAVSPRSGANVLTF
TRBJ1-2,TRBV7-2,13,CASHEGHNYGYTF
TRBJ2-5,TRBV28,14,CASSTPQGTETQYF
TRBJ1-2,TRBV11-2,13,CASSLDADYGYTF
TRBJ1-3,TRBV21-1,17,CASSKAPRPPSGNTIYF
TRBJ1-5,TRBV28,16,CASSPTPGVGNQPQHF
TRBJ2-4,TRBV18,17,CASSQTNRLGAKNIQYF